These 31 T cell receptor beta chains came from one sample sequenced in a study of T cell repertoires in cytomegalovirus infection. TCRdb recomputed calls from the reads with MiXCR, one row per CDR3 protein. Found here are about a million distinct CDR3 sequences, around 30% of them singletons; the top ten hold about 14%. These receptors have no identified antigens. The material was cultured CD8+ T cells from PBMCs, obtained from culture after CMV antigen stimulation. The receptors shown here come from a human donor in good health (CMV status not recorded). Some clones in this sample may be carry-over from other donors' samples.

V usage is TRBV2 and J usage is TRBJ2-7; TRBD1 matches 7 bases. Looked up from germline, CDR1 is SNHLY and CDR2 is FYNNEI. The CDR3 is 15 residues long. With V trimmed by 6 bases and J by 2 bases, 10 bases remained unmatched. The DNA of the CDR3 is TGTGCCAGCAGCGACAAGCCGGGACAGACCTACGAGCAGTACTTC. It translates to CASSDKPGQTYEQYF.

This clonotype came up many times. The chain uses TRBV7-2 and TRBJ1-5; D is unresolved. Germline V gene lookup returns CDR1 SGHTA and CDR2 FQGNSA. V gave up 3 bases and J gave up 5 bases, with 14 bases separating them. This CDR3 is built from 15 residues. CDR3 amino acids: CASSFIGGGDQPQHF. CDR3 sequence (DNA): TGTGCCAGCAGCTTCATTGGCGGTGGGGATCAGCCCCAGCATTTT.

This clonotype has just a few counts. The gene calls are TRBV5-5 and TRBJ1-5; D remains ambiguous. Looked up from germline, CDR1 is SGHKS and CDR2 is YYEKEE (reference sequence). V was clipped by 1 base and J by 5 bases, with 13 bases between them. This CDR3 is built from 15 residues. This chain's CDR3 is CASSLHLGEYQPQHF. The CDR3 nucleotides are TGTGCCAGCAGCTTGCATTTAGGCGAATATCAGCCCCAGCATTTT.

The chain has TRBV10-3 and TRBJ1-5; D uncertain. The CDR3 is made up of 14 amino acids. The germline gives CDR1 ENHRY, CDR2 SYGVKD. Trimming removed 3 bases from V and 5 bases from J, with 11 bases in between. The CDR3 spells CAISDVALHQPQHF. The CDR3 DNA reads TGTGCCATCAGTGACGTGGCCCTTCATCAGCCCCAGCATTTT.

V and J are TRBV7-9 and TRBJ2-1, with D unclear. V was cut by 8 bases and J by 8 bases, with 10 bases left in between. Germline CDR1 SEHNR, CDR2 FQNEAQ (reference sequence). This CDR3 spans 11 amino acids. This CDR3 reads CASSWTYEQFF. The CDR3 DNA reads as TGTGCCAGCTCCTGGACCTATGAGCAGTTCTTC. Combining the CDR3 with reference TRBV7-9 and TRBJ2-1 gives the whole variable domain DTGVSQNPRHKITKRGQNVTFRCDPISEHNRLYWYRQTLGQGPEFLTYFQNEAQLEKSRLLSDRFSAERPKGSFSTLEIQRTEQGDSAMYLCASSWTYEQFFGPGTRLTVL.

This chain connects TRBV27 to TRBJ2-5; D is tentatively TRBD1 or TRBD2 (5 bases each). This CDR3 has 17 amino acids. Looked up from germline, CDR1 is MNHEY and CDR2 is SMNVEV (reference sequence). V was trimmed by 5 bases and J by 5 bases, leaving 24 bases between them. The CDR3 nucleotides read TGTGCCAGCAGTCCACTACGACAGAGGGCCTTTGTGGAGACCCAGTACTTC. Its translation is CASSPLRQRAFVETQYF.

The gene calls are TRBV12-3 or TRBV12-4 and TRBJ2-5; 11 bases fit TRBD1. V lost 6 bases and J lost 5; bases outside the gene matches: 5. The CDR3 covers 14 residues. Here the CDR3 reads CASSGQGALETQYF. Here the CDR3 DNA reads TGTGCCAGCAGCGGACAGGGGGCGTTGGAGACCCAGTACTTC.

The V and J genes are TRBV7-9 and TRBJ1-2, with D hard to call. Germline assignment: CDR1 SEHNR and CDR2 FQNEAQ (reference sequence). V was clipped by 5 bases and J by 0 bases, with 16 bases between them. This CDR3 is 16 amino acids long. The CDR3 DNA reads TGTGCCAGCAGCCCTTATGGATACGGTGCTAACTATGGCTACACCTTC. Amino acid sequence: CASSPYGYGANYGYTF.

The rearrangement uses TRBV27 and TRBJ2-7; D is possibly TRBD1 (8 bases). The V gene's germline CDR1 is MNHEY and CDR2 SMNVEV (reference sequence). The CDR3 loop spans 15 amino acids. Trimming removed 7 bases from V and 4 bases from J, with 20 bases in between. The CDR3 protein is CASTYGLQGGYEQYF. The CDR3 DNA follows: TGTGCCAGCACCTACGGCCTACAGGGGGGGTACGAGCAGTACTTC.

This clonotype came up a few times. The gene calls are TRBV28 and TRBJ1-1, with a possible D match to TRBD1 (6 bases). The germline gives CDR1 MDHEN, CDR2 SYDVKM. The V and J ends lost 2 bases and 2 bases respectively, with 15 bases between them. CDR3 length equals 16 residues. The CDR3 sequence: CASSLEGQGINTEAFF. CDR3 nucleotides: TGTGCCAGCAGTTTAGAGGGGCAGGGGATTAACACTGAAGCTTTCTTT.

The chain is built from TRBV20-1 and TRBJ2-7; D may match TRBD1 or TRBD2 (7 bases each). Trimming stripped 0 bases from V and 3 bases from J, with 21 bases between. CDR3 size: 17 residues. Germline CDR1 and CDR2: DFQATT and SNEGSKA (reference sequence). CDR3 loop: CSARDLPLQGGYYEQYF. CDR3 nucleotide sequence: TGCAGTGCTAGAGATCTACCCCTGCAGGGGGGGTACTACGAGCAGTACTTC.

With regard to this clonotype: Because the CDR3 is missing its conserved closing phenylalanine or tryptophan, this is likely a read error. The genes are TRBV27 and TRBJ1-2, with D unclear. The CDR3 extends over 14 amino acids. CDR1 MNHEY and CDR2 SMNVEV come from the germline V gene (reference sequence). Deletions cut 3 bases from V and 0 bases from J, with 8 bases between. The CDR3 region is CASSFRESNYGYTI. The CDR3 region has the DNA TGTGCCAGCAGTTTTCGGGAATCTAACTATGGCTACACCATC.

Only a few counts were recorded for this clonotype. The chain carries TRBV7-2 and TRBJ1-1, with 9 bases that match TRBD1. Per germline, CDR1 SGHTA and CDR2 FQGNSA. The CDR3 covers 15 residues. Losses at the gene ends were 5 bases for V and 3 bases for J; bases not matched to a gene: 7. The CDR3 loop is CASSNRDRADTEAFF. CDR3 DNA: TGTGCCAGCAGCAACAGGGACAGGGCTGACACTGAAGCTTTCTTT.

For this clonotype: One end of the junction fails to match germline, which may point to a read error. J is TRBJ1-2 and V is TRBV7-9; D gene unclear. The CDR3 covers 15 residues. Germline CDR1 SEHNR, CDR2 FQNEAQ (reference sequence). For the CDR3, the DNA is TGTACCAGCAGCTTAGCGGCGGCGTCTAACTATGGCTACACCTTC. Protein sequence: CTSSLAAASNYGYTF.

The chain combines TRBV24-1 with TRBJ2-2; D is possibly TRBD2 (5 bases). V lost 9 bases and J 4 bases, leaving 11 bases between the germline ends. The CDR3 extends over 13 amino acids. Per the germline V gene, CDR1 is KGHDR and CDR2 is SFDVKD. This CDR3 is CATGEPVTGELFF. The CDR3 bases are TGTGCCACCGGGGAGCCCGTCACCGGGGAGCTGTTTTTT.

This clonotype was picked up a small number of times. The chain recombines TRBV6-5 with TRBJ2-3; D possibly corresponds to TRBD2 (6 bases). V was pared by 2 bases and J by 0 bases, with 12 bases between. From germline, CDR1 is MNHEY and CDR2 SVGAGI. The CDR3 spans 16 residues. In DNA, the CDR3 is TGTGCCAGCAGTTACCTAAATAGCGGTAGCACAGATACGCAGTATTTT. It translates to CASSYLNSGSTDTQYF.

In this sample, this clonotype turned up a few times. The V gene is TRBV4-3, the J gene TRBJ2-6; 8 bases match TRBD1. The J segment lost 4 bases and the V segment lost 0 bases, leaving 5 bases of the junction unmatched. The CDR3 covers 17 residues. CDR1 is LGHNA and CDR2 is YSLEER in the germline V gene. This CDR3 is CASSQEGRGLGANVLTF. The CDR3 nucleotides read TGCGCCAGCAGCCAAGAGGGCAGGGGGCTCGGGGCCAACGTCCTGACTTTC.

This clonotype came up a few times. CDR3 sequence (DNA): TGTGCCACCAGCAGAGACCCTTACGGGCCGTGGGCCTCTGGAAACACCATATATTTT. It translates to CATSRDPYGPWASGNTIYF. V usage is TRBV15 and J usage is TRBJ1-3; D remains unclear. V was pared by 0 bases and J by 0 bases, with 18 bases between. This CDR3 is 19 amino acids long. Germline CDR1 LNHNV, CDR2 YYDKDF (reference sequence).

This clonotype occurred a few times. CDR3 coding DNA: TGTGCCAGTAGTATTTTGAGGGACCTCAATCAGCCCCAGCATTTT. Translated, it gives CASSILRDLNQPQHF. The chain employs TRBV19 and TRBJ1-5; D is perhaps TRBD1 (5 bases). This CDR3 region has 15 residues. Germline lookup yields CDR1 LNHDA and CDR2 SQIVND (reference sequence). Trimming removed 3 bases at V and 3 bases at J, with 12 bases between.

V and J are TRBV27 and TRBJ1-6; 8 nucleotides agree with TRBD1. The CDR3 spans 13 residues. CDR1 is MNHEY and CDR2 is SMNVEV in the germline V gene (reference sequence). The ends lost 8 bases at V and 9 bases at J; junction bases unmatched: 6. The CDR3 nucleotides read TGTGCCAGCGGCGGACAGGGACGTTCACCCCTCCACTTT. Protein product: CASGGQGRSPLHF.

This clonotype has a count of ten or more. V gene TRBV7-9 combines with J gene TRBJ2-7; D not resolved. The V end lost 5 bases, the J end lost 4 bases, and 12 bases lay between the germline ends. CDR3 length equals 13 residues. The V gene's germline CDR1 is SEHNR and CDR2 FQNEAQ (reference sequence). The CDR3 coding sequence is TGTGCCAGCAGCCCCTTCTCCTCTTACGAGCAGTACTTC. Translation: CASSPFSSYEQYF. The whole variable domain, filled in from reference TRBV7-9 and TRBJ2-7, reads DTGVSQNPRHKITKRGQNVTFRCDPISEHNRLYWYRQTLGQGPEFLTYFQNEAQLEKSRLLSDRFSAERPKGSFSTLEIQRTEQGDSAMYLCASSPFSSYEQYFGPGTRLTVT.

This clonotype was recorded a few times. V gene TRBV27 combines with J gene TRBJ2-7; D is uncertain. Per germline, CDR1 MNHEY and CDR2 SMNVEV (reference sequence). The germline V and J ends were trimmed by 3 bases and 0 bases, with 9 bases remaining between them. The CDR3 covers 14 residues. Here the CDR3 reads CASSLGASSYEQYV. The CDR3 DNA sequence: TGTGCCAGCAGTTTGGGTGCCAGCTCCTACGAGCAGTACGTC.

This clonotype has just a few counts. V and J are TRBV7-9 and TRBJ1-1; D gene uncertain. Trimming removed 10 bases from V and 5 bases from J, with 11 bases in between. Germline V gene lookup returns CDR1 SEHNR and CDR2 FQNEAQ (reference sequence). There are 11 residues in the CDR3. The CDR3 nucleotides read TGTGCCACCCGTCCTGGTACTGAAGCTTTCTTT. The encoded protein is CATRPGTEAFF.

The V and J genes are TRBV27 and TRBJ2-5; 13 nucleotides agree with TRBD2. The CDR3 extends over 17 amino acids. V lost 0 bases and J lost 5; bases outside the gene matches: 6. The germline gives CDR1 MNHEY, CDR2 SMNVEV (reference sequence). The CDR3 loop reads CASSLSGGLAGMETQYF. DNA of the CDR3: TGTGCCAGCAGTTTATCTGGGGGACTAGCGGGGATGGAGACCCAGTACTTC.

V usage is TRBV28 and J usage is TRBJ2-6; unclear D gene. Germline values: CDR1 MDHEN, CDR2 SYDVKM. CDR3 size: 19 residues. Deletions cut 1 base from V and 0 bases from J, with 16 bases between. The CDR3 reads CASSLYWWEGSSGANVLTF. The DNA for the CDR3 is TGTGCCAGCAGTTTATATTGGTGGGAAGGTAGCTCTGGGGCCAACGTCCTGACTTTC.

The chain links TRBV29-1 to TRBJ2-3; maybe TRBD2 (6 bases). Trimming took 3 bases from V and 6 from J, leaving 10 bases between them. Per germline, CDR1 SQVTM and CDR2 ANQGSEA. There are 12 residues in the CDR3. The CDR3 region has the DNA TGCAGCGTTGATCCAGGGAGGGATACGCAGTATTTT. This gives the protein CSVDPGRDTQYF.

V is TRBV12-3 or TRBV12-4 and J is TRBJ2-7; 11 bases match TRBD2. CDR3 length equals 14 residues. J gave up 7 bases and V 3 bases, and 5 bases lay outside the gene matches. Here the CDR3 DNA reads TGTGCCAGCAGTTTTAGCGGGGGGGCCTGGGAGCAGTACTTC. Amino acids: CASSFSGGAWEQYF.

This clonotype was detected only a few times. V is TRBV5-5 and J is TRBJ1-1; no clear D gene. Germline CDR1 is SGHKS and CDR2 is YYEKEE (reference sequence). Trimming removed 1 base at V and 0 bases at J, with 10 bases between. The CDR3 runs 15 residues. CDR3 in amino acids: CASSLTAGMNTEAFF. The CDR3 bases are TGTGCCAGCAGCTTGACCGCGGGAATGAACACTGAAGCTTTCTTT.

This chain uses TRBV27 with TRBJ2-7; D call uncertain. V lost 3 bases, J lost 4 bases, and 10 bases lay in between. The CDR3 totals 13 residues. Germline values: CDR1 MNHEY, CDR2 SMNVEV (reference sequence). This CDR3 is CASSFAVGYEQYF. CDR3 sequence (DNA): TGTGCCAGCAGTTTCGCTGTCGGGTACGAGCAGTACTTC.

This chain joins TRBV10-3 and TRBJ1-5; TRBD1 matches 10 bases. This CDR3 has 15 amino acids. The ends lost 2 bases at V and 3 bases at J; junction bases unmatched: 1. Germline CDR1 reads ENHRY; CDR2 reads SYGVKD. In DNA form, the CDR3 reads TGTGCCATCAGTGAGGGGACAGGGGTCAATCAGCCCCAGCATTTT. This sequence encodes CAISEGTGVNQPQHF.

As concerns this clonotype: An end of the junction differs from the germline gene, which may be a read error. V and J are TRBV7-6 and TRBJ2-1; unclear D gene. Germline V gene lookup returns CDR1 SGHVS and CDR2 FNYEAQ. The CDR3 runs to 13 residues. In nucleotides, the CDR3 is TGTGCCAACAGCTTGGTATCCTACAATGAGCAGTTCTTC. It encodes CANSLVSYNEQFF.